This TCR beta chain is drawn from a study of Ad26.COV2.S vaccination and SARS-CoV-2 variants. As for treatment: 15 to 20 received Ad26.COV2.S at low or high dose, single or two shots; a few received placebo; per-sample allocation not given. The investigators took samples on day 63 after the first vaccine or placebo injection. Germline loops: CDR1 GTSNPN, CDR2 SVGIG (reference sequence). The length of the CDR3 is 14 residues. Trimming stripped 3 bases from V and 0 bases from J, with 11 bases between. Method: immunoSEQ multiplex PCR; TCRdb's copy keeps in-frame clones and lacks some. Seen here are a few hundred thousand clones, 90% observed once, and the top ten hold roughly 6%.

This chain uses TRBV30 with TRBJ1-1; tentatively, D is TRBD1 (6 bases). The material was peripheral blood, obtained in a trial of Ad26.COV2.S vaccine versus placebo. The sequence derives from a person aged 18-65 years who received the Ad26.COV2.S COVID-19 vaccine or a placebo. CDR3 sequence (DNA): TGTGCCTGGAGACTGGGGGCCCTGAACACTGAAGCTTTCTTT. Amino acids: CAWRLGALNTEAFF. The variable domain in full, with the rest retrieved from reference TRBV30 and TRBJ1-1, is SQTIHQWPATLVQPVGSPLSLECTVEGTSNPNLYWYRQAAGRGLQLLFYSVGIGQISSEVPQNLSASRPQDRQFILSSKKLLLSDSGFYLCAWRLGALNTEAFFGQGTRLTVV.